One and the same sample provided the 30 T cell receptor beta chains below, sequenced in a study of T cells after yellow fever vaccination. TCRdb used MiXCR to reprocess the 5' RACE reads, holding one entry per CDR3 protein. The sample contains hundreds of thousands of distinct CDR3 sequences, roughly an eighth of which appear only once. The sample consisted of CD4+ T cells sorted from PBMCs, taken 15 days after the yellow fever booster vaccination. The receptors originated from a young man who received the YFV17D yellow fever vaccine.

The table lists this clonotype with a few counts. The CDR3 here is CASKAGLTTSQETQYF. The CDR3 nucleotides are TGTGCCAGCAAAGCGGGCCTTACAACCTCACAAGAGACCCAGTACTTC. The chain carries TRBV12-3 or TRBV12-4 and TRBJ2-5; D may be TRBD2 (6 bases). This CDR3 contains 16 residues. V was cut by 7 bases and J by 2 bases, with 20 bases left in between.

The table lists this clonotype with a few counts. The chain combines TRBV7-2 with TRBJ2-4, with 8 bases aligning to TRBD1. From germline, CDR1 is SGHTA and CDR2 FQGNSA. J lost 0 bases, V lost 5 bases, and 6 bases had no gene match. The CDR3 extends over 16 amino acids. The chain's CDR3 is CASSPGQGEAKNIQYF. CDR3 nucleotides: TGTGCCAGCAGCCCAGGACAGGGCGAAGCCAAAAACATTCAGTACTTC.

This chain joins TRBV30 and TRBJ1-5, with D unresolved. The germline gives CDR1 GTSNPN, CDR2 SVGIG (reference sequence). The CDR3 totals 13 residues. Trimming removed 0 bases at V and 4 bases at J, with 7 bases between. CDR3 protein: CAWSVRWNQPQHF. The CDR3 coding sequence is TGTGCCTGGAGTGTACGATGGAATCAGCCCCAGCATTTT.

This clonotype was detected ten times or more. The chain carries TRBV27 and TRBJ2-1; tentatively, D is TRBD1 (5 bases). Germline V gene data show CDR1 as MNHEY and CDR2 as SMNVEV (reference sequence). V gave up 4 bases and J gave up 5 bases, with 9 bases separating them. This CDR3 is 13 amino acids long. CDR3 nucleotide sequence: TGTGCCAGCAGTTCCCCAGGGCACAATGAGCAGTTCTTC. It codes for CASSSPGHNEQFF.

This clonotype was detected a few times. CDR3 amino acids: CASRAGLASDTQYF. CDR3 coding DNA: TGTGCCAGCAGAGCGGGACTAGCGTCAGATACGCAGTATTTT. The chain uses TRBV12-3 or TRBV12-4 and TRBJ2-3; 10 bases are shared with TRBD2. J was trimmed by 4 bases and V by 6 bases; bases with no gene match: 4. The CDR3 length is 14 residues.

The rearrangement links TRBV10-3 to TRBJ1-4; 7 nucleotides match TRBD1. Germline V CDR1 and CDR2: ENHRY, SYGVKD. The CDR3 is made up of 14 amino acids. The V segment lost 2 bases and the J segment 8 bases; nucleotides outside the gene matches: 5. In DNA form, the CDR3 reads TGTGCCATCAGTGAGGGAGGGGGCCGAGAAAAACTGTTTTTT. It specifies CAISEGGGREKLFF.

CDR3 bases: TGTGCCACCCCCAGGGCCGATAATGAAAAACTGTTTTTT. Its protein product is CATPRADNEKLFF. J is TRBJ1-4 and V is TRBV24-1; maybe TRBD1 (5 bases). There are 13 residues in the CDR3. The V end was cut by 9 bases, the J end by 4 bases, with 11 bases between. The germline gives CDR1 KGHDR, CDR2 SFDVKD.

At least ten counts were recorded for this clonotype. The rearrangement joins TRBV7-9 to TRBJ2-1, with TRBD2 matching 9 bases. Germline CDR1 reads SEHNR; CDR2 reads FQNEAQ (reference sequence). The CDR3 length is 20 residues. J was trimmed by 4 bases and V by 5 bases; bases with no gene match: 21. The CDR3 nucleotides are TGTGCCAGCAGCCACCCTCCGTGGGGTAGCGGGGGAGCAATTTACAATGAGCAGTTCTTC. Its protein is CASSHPPWGSGGAIYNEQFF.

The V and J genes are TRBV3-1 and TRBJ2-7; perhaps TRBD2 as D (6 bases). Deletions cut 4 bases from V and 5 bases from J, with 15 bases between. The CDR3 extends over 14 amino acids. The germline V gene encodes CDR1 LGHDT and CDR2 YNNKEL (reference sequence). This CDR3 is CASSLSGGTDEQYF. CDR3 sequence (DNA): TGTGCCAGCAGCCTCTCTGGGGGGACCGACGAGCAGTACTTC.

This clonotype was counted only a few times. This chain uses TRBV30 with TRBJ2-5; D call uncertain. The CDR3 has 11 amino acids. V lost 2 bases and J lost 5, with 6 bases in between. The V gene's germline CDR1 is GTSNPN and CDR2 SVGIG (reference sequence). This chain's CDR3 is CAWSWDETQYF. Here the CDR3 DNA reads TGTGCCTGGAGTTGGGATGAGACCCAGTACTTC.

This chain uses TRBV2 with TRBJ1-6, with D possibly matching TRBD1 (5 bases). The CDR3 is 13 residues long. The V end lost 3 bases, the J end lost 10 bases, and 10 bases lay between the germline ends. Per germline, CDR1 SNHLY and CDR2 FYNNEI. CDR3 residues: CASSDAGGSPLHF. The CDR3 DNA reads TGTGCCAGCAGTGACGCCGGGGGGTCACCCCTCCACTTT.

This clonotype has ten or more counts. The V call is TRBV7-9, the J call TRBJ2-3, with 12 bases fitting TRBD2. V was pared by 6 bases and J by 5 bases, with 6 bases of the junction left unmatched. The CDR3 runs to 15 residues. Germline V gene data show CDR1 as SEHNR and CDR2 as FQNEAQ (reference sequence). CDR3 residues: CASSPTSGGGDTQYF. The CDR3 bases are TGTGCCAGCAGTCCGACTAGCGGGGGAGGAGATACGCAGTATTTT. Full variable domain (outside the CDR3, taken from reference TRBV7-9 and TRBJ2-3): DTGVSQNPRHKITKRGQNVTFRCDPISEHNRLYWYRQTLGQGPEFLTYFQNEAQLEKSRLLSDRFSAERPKGSFSTLEIQRTEQGDSAMYLCASSPTSGGGDTQYFGPGTRLTVL.

This clonotype was detected a few times. This chain joins TRBV25-1 and TRBJ2-7; D unresolved. Germline V gene sequence: CDR1 MGHDK, CDR2 SYGVNS. V lost 3 bases and J lost 3, with 12 bases in between. This CDR3 has 14 residues. The CDR3 is CASSETATNYEQYF. DNA for the CDR3: TGTGCCAGCAGTGAGACCGCTACCAACTACGAGCAGTACTTC.

The chain has TRBV4-1 and TRBJ2-3, with 14 bases matching TRBD2. The CDR3 covers 18 residues. V dropped 5 bases and J dropped 0; count of bases not matched to a gene: 7. Germline V CDR1 and CDR2: MGHRA, YSYEKL. CDR3 nucleotides: TGCGCCAGCAGCGTTCGACTAGCGGGGGGGACTAGCACAGATACGCAGTATTTT. Translation gives CASSVRLAGGTSTDTQYF.

This clonotype was observed a handful of times. The V gene is TRBV4-2, the J gene TRBJ2-5, with 9 nucleotides matching TRBD1. CDR3 length: 16 amino acids. The germline gives CDR1 LGHNA, CDR2 YNFKEQ. J lost 5 bases, V lost 5 bases, and 12 bases had no gene match. The CDR3 nucleotides read TGTGCCAGCAGCGCAACCGGGACAGGGTCTTGGGAGACCCAGTACTTC. It codes for CASSATGTGSWETQYF.

This clonotype came up a few times. The V gene is TRBV7-9, the J gene TRBJ1-2; D is ambiguous. Between the trimmed V and J ends, which lost 1 base and 6 bases, there was a span of 6 bases. Germline-derived CDR1 and CDR2 are SEHNR and FQNEAQ (reference sequence). The CDR3 is 12 amino acids. CDR3 region: CASSLEQHGYTF. The CDR3 region has the DNA TGTGCCAGCAGCTTAGAACAACATGGCTACACCTTC.

This clonotype was found a few times. The gene calls are TRBV20-1 and TRBJ2-3; D is ambiguous. Per germline, CDR1 DFQATT and CDR2 SNEGSKA (reference sequence). Deletions cut 5 bases from V and 1 base from J, with 10 bases between. The CDR3 loop spans 13 amino acids. In DNA, the CDR3 is TGCAGTGCTCCGAAACGGGGCACAGATACGCAGTATTTT. It is translated as CSAPKRGTDTQYF.

The genes are TRBV18 and TRBJ1-6; D may be TRBD1 (5 bases). The CDR3 runs to 15 residues. Germline V gene sequence: CDR1 KGHSH, CDR2 LQKENI. Trimming removed 3 bases from V and 6 bases from J, with 12 bases in between. The CDR3 protein is CASSPIRQTNSPLHF. The CDR3 DNA reads TGTGCCAGCTCACCGATCCGACAGACTAATTCACCCCTCCACTTT.

This clonotype was detected a few times. The V call is TRBV27, the J call TRBJ2-5; no reliable D call. V dropped 7 bases and J dropped 5 bases, with 14 bases sitting between them. The CDR3 has 13 amino acids. Germline V lookup: CDR1 MNHEY, CDR2 SMNVEV (reference sequence). CDR3 in DNA: TGTGCCAGCACACGAAATCCCGTGGAGACCCAGTACTTC. It specifies CASTRNPVETQYF.

The chain carries TRBV3-1 and TRBJ2-1; TRBD2 agrees at 9 bases. Germline CDR1 and CDR2: LGHDT and YNNKEL (reference sequence). Trimming cost V 8 bases and J 3 bases; bases outside gene matches: 5. The CDR3 is 14 amino acids. This CDR3 reads CASGVAGVYNEQFF. The CDR3 DNA sequence: TGTGCCAGCGGGGTAGCGGGGGTCTACAATGAGCAGTTCTTC.

The chain is built from TRBV5-1 and TRBJ1-6, with 9 nucleotides matching TRBD1. The germline gives CDR1 SGHRS, CDR2 YFSETQ. The junction had 7 bases not matched to a gene; V was cut back by 3 bases and J by 3 bases. This CDR3 comprises 17 residues. CDR3 amino acids: CASSYEQGADYNSPLHF. CDR3 nucleotides: TGCGCCAGCAGCTACGAACAGGGGGCTGACTATAATTCACCCCTCCACTTT.

This clonotype was detected a few times. The genes are TRBV6-2 or TRBV6-3 and TRBJ1-1; D call uncertain. This CDR3 spans 13 amino acids. Germline assignment: CDR1 MNHEY and CDR2 SVGEGT. Trimming took 6 bases from V and 0 from J, leaving 8 bases between them. The CDR3 DNA follows: TGTGCCAGCAGGATCAGTATGAACACTGAAGCTTTCTTT. Translated: CASRISMNTEAFF.

This clonotype was seen many times. This sequence joins TRBV7-8 and TRBJ1-5, with D unclear. CDR3 length equals 13 residues. V dropped 3 bases and J dropped 7 bases, with 10 bases sitting between them. The germline V gene encodes CDR1 SGHVS and CDR2 FQNEAQ. CDR3 in amino acids: CASSFSEEQPQHF. CDR3 DNA: TGTGCCAGCAGCTTTAGTGAAGAGCAGCCCCAGCATTTT.

This clonotype was observed a handful of times. The rearrangement uses TRBV12-3 or TRBV12-4 and TRBJ2-3, with D perhaps matching TRBD2 (7 bases). This CDR3 is built from 18 residues. The germline V and J ends were trimmed by 5 bases and 0 bases, with 21 bases remaining between them. CDR3 loop: CASSISGGPSFSTDTQYF. CDR3 nucleotide sequence: TGTGCCAGCAGTATCTCCGGGGGGCCTTCTTTTAGCACAGATACGCAGTATTTT.

This clonotype was seen a few times. This chain uses TRBV12-5 with TRBJ1-1; weak D call: TRBD1 (6 bases). CDR3 length equals 16 residues. V was trimmed by 0 bases and J by 1 base, leaving 12 bases between them. The germline CDR1 and CDR2 sequences are LGHNT and FRNRAP. CDR3 residues: CASGLVLGTPNTEAFF. Written as DNA, the CDR3 is TGTGCTAGTGGTTTGGTACTGGGGACACCGAACACTGAAGCTTTCTTT.

This chain links TRBV29-1 with TRBJ1-3; D gene unclear. Germline CDR1 is SQVTM and CDR2 is ANQGSEA. The CDR3 covers 13 residues. The V gene lost 6 bases and the J gene lost 3 bases, with 12 bases spanning the gap. The CDR3: CSVIPDIGNTIYF. The CDR3 coding sequence is TGCAGCGTCATTCCCGATATTGGAAACACCATATATTTT.

The chain joins TRBV24-1 to TRBJ1-2; D is unclear. The CDR3 spans 14 residues. CDR1 KGHDR and CDR2 SFDVKD come from the germline V gene. V was clipped by 2 bases and J by 6 bases, with 12 bases between them. Here the CDR3 reads CATSDSVRTHGYTF. As DNA, the CDR3 is TGTGCCACCAGTGATTCGGTTCGAACGCATGGCTACACCTTC.

In this sample, this clonotype turned up a few times. The chain carries TRBV5-6 and TRBJ2-7; 12 positions match TRBD2. Germline lookup yields CDR1 SGHDT and CDR2 YYEEEE. CDR3 length: 16 residues. V lost 6 bases and J lost 0; bases outside the gene matches: 7. For the CDR3, the DNA is TGTGCCAGCACCTTACTAGCGGGGGGATCCTCCTACGAGCAGTACGTC. Its protein product is CASTLLAGGSSYEQYV.

This clonotype showed up many times. This sequence joins TRBV29-1 and TRBJ2-7; D is possibly TRBD1 (6 bases). The V and J ends lost 7 bases and 4 bases respectively, with 17 bases between them. The CDR3 sequence is 13 residues long. In germline, CDR1 is SQVTM, CDR2 ANQGSEA. The CDR3 DNA sequence: TGCAGCGCAGAGGTCGGCAGGGGTTACGAGCAGTACTTC. Its translation is CSAEVGRGYEQYF.

This clonotype showed up just a few times. The germline gene is not matched at one end of the junction; a read error may be the cause. This rearrangement joins TRBV6-5 to TRBJ1-1, with 7 bases fitting TRBD1. Looked up from germline, CDR1 is MNHEY and CDR2 is SVGAGI. The CDR3 totals 13 residues. Here the CDR3 DNA reads TGTGCCAGCAGTTACGACGCGGGGGACAGTAGGGTCTTT. Its translation is CASSYDAGDSRVF.